The 21 T cell receptor beta chains in this list originate from one sample, sequenced in a study of PD-1 blockade in mismatch repair-deficient tumors. Produced via immunoSEQ multiplex PCR; TCRdb's table is partial and in-frame only. The sample has about 60,000 clones, about 87% seen once. The material was peripheral blood, obtained 52 weeks after starting pembrolizumab. Receptors were obtained from an adult with mismatch repair-deficient cancer.

V and J are TRBV7-9 and TRBJ2-3; 7 bases line up with TRBD2. Trimming cost V 8 bases and J 4 bases; bases outside gene matches: 9. The CDR3 is made up of 14 amino acids. Germline CDR1 is SEHNR and CDR2 is FQNEAQ (reference sequence). The CDR3 is CASRGGSKADTQYF. Here the CDR3 DNA reads TGTGCCAGCCGAGGCGGGAGTAAGGCAGATACGCAGTATTTT.

This sequence joins TRBV18 and TRBJ2-2, with 8 bases matching TRBD2. With 1 base clipped from V and 0 bases from J, the junction kept 4 bases outside the gene matches. This CDR3 contains 17 residues. Germline V gene lookup returns CDR1 KGHSH and CDR2 LQKENI. CDR3: CASSPRTGGTNTGELFF. CDR3 sequence (DNA): TGTGCCAGCTCACCACGGACGGGAGGGACGAACACCGGGGAGCTGTTTTTT.

The chain joins TRBV7-2 to TRBJ2-1; either TRBD1 or TRBD2 may supply D (6 bases each). Germline CDR1 SGHTA, CDR2 FQGNSA. V lost 2 bases to trimming and J lost 4 bases, with 12 bases between them. CDR3 length: 15 residues. The CDR3: CASSLRRRGYNEQFF. The CDR3 DNA reads TGTGCCAGCAGCTTACGTAGGAGGGGGTACAATGAGCAGTTCTTC.

The chain joins TRBV29-1 to TRBJ2-2; D call uncertain. The germline V gene encodes CDR1 SQVTM and CDR2 ANQGSEA. This CDR3 region has 12 residues. Between the trimmed V and J ends, which lost 6 bases and 7 bases, there was a span of 12 bases. The CDR3 coding sequence is TGCAGCGTCGATCTAGATAGCGGGGAGCTGTTTTTT. As protein: CSVDLDSGELFF.

V gene TRBV29-1 combines with J gene TRBJ2-7; no firm D call. Trimming cost V 4 bases and J 0 bases, with 7 bases left between them. The CDR3 totals 12 residues. Germline loops: CDR1 SQVTM, CDR2 ANQGSEA. The CDR3, as DNA: TGCAGCGTTGGTCGGAGCTCCTACGAGCAGTACTTC. This codes for CSVGRSSYEQYF.

The chain recombines TRBV6-5 with TRBJ1-2; possible D gene TRBD1, 6 bases. Per germline, CDR1 MNHEY and CDR2 SVGAGI. V lost 6 bases and J 0 bases, leaving 14 bases between the germline ends. This CDR3 contains 15 residues. Here the CDR3 DNA reads TGTGCCAGCAGATCAACCGGGACAACTAACTATGGCTACACCTTC. It yields the protein CASRSTGTTNYGYTF.

The rearrangement joins TRBV5-1 to TRBJ2-1, with D possibly TRBD2 on 5 matching bases. Trimming removed 4 bases at V and 4 bases at J, with 18 bases between. The germline gives CDR1 SGHRS, CDR2 YFSETQ. CDR3 length: 16 amino acids. The CDR3 sequence is CASSPLISALYNEQFF. The CDR3 DNA reads as TGCGCCAGCAGCCCGCTTATTAGCGCCCTTTACAATGAGCAGTTCTTC.

The chain combines TRBV6-5 with TRBJ2-2, with 9 bases matching TRBD1. V shed 4 bases, J shed 6 bases, and the junction held 3 bases outside the gene matches. The CDR3 length is 14 residues. Germline loops: CDR1 MNHEY, CDR2 SVGAGI. The CDR3 sequence is CASSSYRGPGELFF. Written as DNA, the CDR3 is TGTGCCAGCAGTTCGTACAGGGGGCCCGGGGAGCTGTTTTTT.

The chain links TRBV4-1 to TRBJ2-1, with 7 bases fitting TRBD1. Looked up from germline, CDR1 is MGHRA and CDR2 is YSYEKL. The length of the CDR3 is 15 residues. The J segment lost 2 bases and the V segment lost 4 bases, leaving 5 bases of the junction unmatched. The CDR3 sequence is CASSLQGNTYNEQFF. The CDR3 DNA reads as TGCGCCAGCAGCCTACAGGGGAATACCTACAATGAGCAGTTCTTC.

The chain carries TRBV6-6 and TRBJ2-2; D unresolved. Trimming cost V 5 bases and J 6 bases, with 10 bases left between them. CDR1 is MNHNY, CDR2 SVGAGI, per germline (reference sequence). The CDR3 loop spans 13 amino acids. The CDR3, as DNA: TGTGCCAGCAGTGCCTTTAAACCCGGGGAGCTGTTTTTT. Amino acid sequence: CASSAFKPGELFF.

This clone showed up just once. V gene TRBV29-1 combines with J gene TRBJ2-7, with a possible D match to TRBD1 (5 bases). This CDR3 is 14 amino acids long. Germline assignment: CDR1 SQVTM and CDR2 ANQGSEA. V lost 2 bases and J lost 2, with 13 bases in between. DNA for the CDR3: TGCAGCGTTGAAAAGGCGGCAGGGACCTACGAGCAGTACTTC. Protein sequence: CSVEKAAGTYEQYF.

Points on this clone: Other nucleotide sequences from this sample produce the same CDR3. The chain recombines TRBV29-1 with TRBJ2-3, with D maybe TRBD2 (6 bases). V was trimmed by 6 bases and J by 13 bases, leaving 17 bases between them. The CDR3 length is 11 residues. Germline V CDR1 and CDR2: SQVTM, ANQGSEA. This CDR3 reads CSVVVGGAKYF. DNA of the CDR3: TGCAGCGTAGTGGTGGGAGGCGCGAAGTATTTT.

Only one count was recorded for this clone. This chain uses TRBV19 with TRBJ2-1; D ambiguous. Germline assignment: CDR1 LNHDA and CDR2 SQIVND (reference sequence). The germline V and J ends were trimmed by 4 bases and 3 bases, with 10 bases remaining between them. CDR3 length: 14 residues. In DNA, the CDR3 is TGTGCCAGTAGTACTATTGGGCTCTACAATGAGCAGTTCTTC. It specifies CASSTIGLYNEQFF.

The chain is built from TRBV5-8 and TRBJ2-1, with D perhaps TRBD2 (6 bases). V lost 1 base to trimming and J lost 7 bases, with 15 bases between them. Germline values: CDR1 SGHTS, CDR2 YDEGEE. The CDR3 is 15 residues long. CDR3 in amino acids: CASSLPRLVGNEQFF. The DNA for the CDR3 is TGTGCCAGCAGCTTGCCACGACTAGTAGGTAATGAGCAGTTCTTC.

The chain recombines TRBV18 with TRBJ2-5; 10 bases line up with TRBD2. The length of the CDR3 is 20 residues. The ends lost 3 bases at V and 2 bases at J; junction bases unmatched: 18. The germline V gene encodes CDR1 KGHSH and CDR2 LQKENI. The CDR3 DNA sequence: TGTGCCAGCTCACCCGACTTGGCGCTAGCGGGAGCGGGGTGGCAAGAGACCCAGTACTTC. This sequence encodes CASSPDLALAGAGWQETQYF.

The chain combines TRBV5-1 with TRBJ1-1; 11 nucleotides match TRBD1. The CDR3 runs 15 residues. Trimming cost V 5 bases and J 0 bases; bases outside gene matches: 3. The germline gives CDR1 SGHRS, CDR2 YFSETQ. CDR3 sequence (DNA): TGCGCCAGCAGACGGGACAGGGGGATGAACACTGAAGCTTTCTTT. Its protein product is CASRRDRGMNTEAFF.

This chain joins TRBV5-8 and TRBJ2-7; D is possibly TRBD1 (5 bases). This CDR3 spans 13 amino acids. V lost 2 bases to trimming and J lost 5 bases, with 11 bases between them. Germline CDR1 is SGHTS and CDR2 is YDEGEE. The CDR3 reads CASSLGRAHEQYF. CDR3 bases: TGTGCCAGCAGCTTAGGCAGGGCCCACGAGCAGTACTTC.

V is TRBV28 and J is TRBJ2-2; TRBD2 matches at 9 bases. Germline CDR1 and CDR2: MDHEN and SYDVKM. Trimming took 3 bases from V and 3 from J; bases not matched to a gene: 2. The CDR3 has 15 residues. DNA of the CDR3: TGTGCCAGCAGTTTGATAGCGGGGGACACCGGGGAGCTGTTTTTT. Translating gives CASSLIAGDTGELFF.

V and J are TRBV6-5 and TRBJ2-5; TRBD2 aligns across 9 bases. Germline CDR1 MNHEY, CDR2 SVGAGI. Trimming at V came to 0 bases and at J to 0 bases, leaving 2 bases not matched to a gene. The CDR3 loop spans 16 amino acids. CDR3 nucleotides: TGTGCCAGCAGTTACTCCGCGGGAGGGGACCAAGAGACCCAGTACTTC. Translating it yields CASSYSAGGDQETQYF.

This clone is medium-sized in the sample. V gene TRBV11-2 combines with J gene TRBJ2-5; TRBD2 agrees at 12 bases. The length of the CDR3 is 16 residues. Germline lookup yields CDR1 SGHAT and CDR2 FQNNGV. The V and J ends lost 6 bases and 6 bases, in that order; junction bases with no gene match: 11. This CDR3 reads CASRGAGLAGPKTQYF. For the CDR3, the DNA is TGTGCCAGCAGGGGAGCGGGACTAGCGGGTCCAAAGACCCAGTACTTC.

The V call is TRBV11-1, the J call TRBJ2-7; 14 bases line up with TRBD2. CDR1 and CDR2 (germline): SGHAT, FQDESV (reference sequence). J lost 0 bases, V lost 4 bases, and 5 bases had no gene match. There are 17 residues in the CDR3. CDR3 sequence reads: CASSSTSGRAPSYEQYF. CDR3 nucleotides: TGTGCCAGCAGCTCGACTAGCGGGAGGGCCCCCTCCTACGAGCAGTACTTC.